The T cell receptor beta chain under discussion was sequenced for a study of blood T cells in healthy people across ages. Using a J-beta primer mix together with a sample-barcoded 5' primer, a second PCR was run for roughly 6 to 12 cycles. Paired-end reads containing CDR3 totaled no fewer than 2.5 million for each sample. TCRdb analysed the 5' RACE reads with MiXCR anew, one entry per CDR3 protein. This sample has around 700,000 distinct CDR3 sequences, with roughly 25% found just once. About this clonotype: The antigen is unknown.

Germline assignment: CDR1 MDHEN and CDR2 SYDVKM. Unmatched junction bases numbered 8, after V lost 6 bases and J lost 4 bases. This CDR3 is 14 amino acids long. For every donor, a draw yielded about 10 milliliters of peripheral blood. Study-wide findings and caveats: Versus aged donors, long-lived donors had higher diversity and more naive CD4+ cells. Samples with more naive T cells showed higher observed beta diversity.

These same data were also listed under a study on T cells of mothers and their children.

The TCR sequence derives from a boy between 10 and 17 years old in good health. The sequenced sample was blood. The chain has TRBV28 and TRBJ1-2; 7 bases match TRBD1. The CDR3 is CASRSTGQLYGYTF. DNA of the CDR3: TGTGCCAGCAGATCCACGGGACAGCTCTATGGCTACACCTTC.